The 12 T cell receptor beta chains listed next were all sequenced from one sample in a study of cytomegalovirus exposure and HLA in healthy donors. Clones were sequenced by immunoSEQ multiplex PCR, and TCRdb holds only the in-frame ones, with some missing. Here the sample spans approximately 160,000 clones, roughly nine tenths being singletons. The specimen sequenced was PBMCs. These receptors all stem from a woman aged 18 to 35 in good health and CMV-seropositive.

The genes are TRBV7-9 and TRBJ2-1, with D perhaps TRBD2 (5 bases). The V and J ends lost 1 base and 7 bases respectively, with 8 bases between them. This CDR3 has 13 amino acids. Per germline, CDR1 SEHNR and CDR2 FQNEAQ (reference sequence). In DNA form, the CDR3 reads TGTGCCAGCAGCTTAGACGGGGTAAATGAGCAGTTCTTC. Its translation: CASSLDGVNEQFF. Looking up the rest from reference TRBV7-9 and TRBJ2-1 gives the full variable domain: DTGVSQNPRHKITKRGQNVTFRCDPISEHNRLYWYRQTLGQGPEFLTYFQNEAQLEKSRLLSDRFSAERPKGSFSTLEIQRTEQGDSAMYLCASSLDGVNEQFFGPGTRLTVL.

The CDR3 loop is CASSQGFVSVRETQYF. The DNA of the CDR3 is TGTGCCAGCAGCCAAGGCTTCGTCTCCGTACGGGAGACCCAGTACTTC. The chain has TRBV14 and TRBJ2-5, with no clear D. Germline V gene lookup returns CDR1 SGHDN and CDR2 FVKESK. V lost 1 base to trimming and J lost 5 bases, with 17 bases between them. This CDR3 comprises 16 residues.

For the CDR3, the DNA is TGTGCCAGCAGTAGGGCAGGGGACGATACGCAGTATTTT. It yields the protein CASSRAGDDTQYF. The rearrangement joins TRBV28 to TRBJ2-3; a possible D gene is TRBD1 (6 bases). Trimming cost V 5 bases and J 6 bases, with 12 bases left between them. Germline assignment: CDR1 MDHEN and CDR2 SYDVKM. There are 13 residues in the CDR3.

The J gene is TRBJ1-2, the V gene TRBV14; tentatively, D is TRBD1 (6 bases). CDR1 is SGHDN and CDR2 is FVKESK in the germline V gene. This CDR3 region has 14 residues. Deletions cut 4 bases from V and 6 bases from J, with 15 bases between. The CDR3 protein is CASSRFQGIDGYTF. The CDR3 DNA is TGTGCCAGCAGCCGCTTCCAGGGGATCGATGGCTACACCTTC.

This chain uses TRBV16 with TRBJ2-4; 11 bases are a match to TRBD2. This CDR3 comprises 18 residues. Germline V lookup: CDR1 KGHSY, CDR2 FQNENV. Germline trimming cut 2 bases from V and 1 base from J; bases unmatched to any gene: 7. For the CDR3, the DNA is TGTGCCAGCAGCCAAATGACTAGCGGGATGGGTGCCAAAAACATTCAGTACTTC. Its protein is CASSQMTSGMGAKNIQYF.

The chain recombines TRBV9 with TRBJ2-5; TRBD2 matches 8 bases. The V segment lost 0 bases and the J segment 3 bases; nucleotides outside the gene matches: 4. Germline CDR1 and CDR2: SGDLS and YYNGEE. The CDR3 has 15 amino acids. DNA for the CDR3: TGTGCCAGCAGCGTAGTCGGGGGGGTTGAAGAGACCCAGTACTTC. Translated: CASSVVGGVEETQYF.

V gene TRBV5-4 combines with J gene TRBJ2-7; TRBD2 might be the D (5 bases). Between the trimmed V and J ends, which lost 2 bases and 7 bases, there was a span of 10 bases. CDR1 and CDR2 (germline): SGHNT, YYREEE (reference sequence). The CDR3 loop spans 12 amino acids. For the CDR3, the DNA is TGTGCCAGCAGCTTCTACCCGGGGGAGCAGTACTTC. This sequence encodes CASSFYPGEQYF. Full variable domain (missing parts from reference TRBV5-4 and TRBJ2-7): ETGVTQSPTHLIKTRGQQVTLRCSSQSGHNTVSWYQQALGQGPQFIFQYYREEENGRGNFPPRFSGLQFPNYSSELNVNALELDDSALYLCASSFYPGEQYFGPGTRLTVT.

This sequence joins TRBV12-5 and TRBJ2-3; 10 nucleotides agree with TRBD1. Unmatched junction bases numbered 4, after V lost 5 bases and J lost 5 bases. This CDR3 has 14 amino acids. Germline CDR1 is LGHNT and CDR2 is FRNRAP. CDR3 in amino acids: CASGAGQGRDTQYF. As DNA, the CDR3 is TGTGCTAGTGGTGCGGGACAGGGGAGAGATACGCAGTATTTT.

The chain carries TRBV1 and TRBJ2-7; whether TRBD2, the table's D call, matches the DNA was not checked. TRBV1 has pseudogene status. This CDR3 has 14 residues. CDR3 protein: CTSSQAPGGHEQYF. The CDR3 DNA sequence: TGCACCAGCAGCCAAGCCCCGGGGGGCCACGAGCAGTACTTC.

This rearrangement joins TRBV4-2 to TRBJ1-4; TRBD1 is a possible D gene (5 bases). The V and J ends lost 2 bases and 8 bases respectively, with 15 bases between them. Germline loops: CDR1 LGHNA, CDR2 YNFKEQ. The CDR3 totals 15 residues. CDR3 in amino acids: CASSQSGGDDEKLFF. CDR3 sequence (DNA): TGTGCCAGCAGCCAATCGGGAGGGGACGACGAAAAACTGTTTTTT.

CDR3 sequence reads: CASSLASVKGRNQPQHF. CDR3 sequence (DNA): TGTGCCAGCAGCTTGGCCTCTGTGAAGGGGCGGAATCAGCCCCAGCATTTT. The genes are TRBV5-6 and TRBJ1-5, with D possibly matching TRBD1 (5 bases). Trimming took 0 bases from V and 4 from J, leaving 17 bases between them. This CDR3 region has 17 residues. Germline values: CDR1 SGHDT, CDR2 YYEEEE.

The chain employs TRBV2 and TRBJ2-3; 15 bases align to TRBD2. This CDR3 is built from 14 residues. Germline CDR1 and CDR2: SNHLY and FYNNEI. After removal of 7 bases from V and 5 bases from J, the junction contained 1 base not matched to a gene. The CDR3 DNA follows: TGTGCCAGCAAGGGACTAGCGGGAGGAGATACGCAGTATTTT. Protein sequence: CASKGLAGGDTQYF.